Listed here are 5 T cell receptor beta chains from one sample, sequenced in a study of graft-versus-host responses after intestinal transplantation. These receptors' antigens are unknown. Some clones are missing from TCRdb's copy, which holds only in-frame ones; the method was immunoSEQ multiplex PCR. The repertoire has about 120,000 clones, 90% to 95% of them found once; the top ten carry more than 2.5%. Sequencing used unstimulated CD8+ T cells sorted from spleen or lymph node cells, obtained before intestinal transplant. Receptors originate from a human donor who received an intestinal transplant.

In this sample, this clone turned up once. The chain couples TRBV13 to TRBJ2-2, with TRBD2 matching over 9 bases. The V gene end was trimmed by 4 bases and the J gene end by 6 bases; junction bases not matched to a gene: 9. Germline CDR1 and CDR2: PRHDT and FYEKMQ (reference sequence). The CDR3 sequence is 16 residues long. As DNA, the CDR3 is TGTGCCAGCAGCTCATTAGCGGGAGAAAAGGCCGGGGAGCTGTTTTTT. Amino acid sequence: CASSSLAGEKAGELFF.

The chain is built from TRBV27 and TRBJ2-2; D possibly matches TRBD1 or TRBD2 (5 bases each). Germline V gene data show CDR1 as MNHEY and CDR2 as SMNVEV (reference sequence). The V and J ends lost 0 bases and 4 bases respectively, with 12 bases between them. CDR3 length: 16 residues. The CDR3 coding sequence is TGTGCCAGCAGTTTATCGACGGGGCAGATCACCGGGGAGCTGTTTTTT. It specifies CASSLSTGQITGELFF.

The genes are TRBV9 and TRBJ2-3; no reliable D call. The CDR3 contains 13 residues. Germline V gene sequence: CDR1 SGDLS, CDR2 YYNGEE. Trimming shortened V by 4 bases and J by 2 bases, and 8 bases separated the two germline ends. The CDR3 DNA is TGTGCCAGCAGCCGGACCGTCACAGATACGCAGTATTTT. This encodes CASSRTVTDTQYF.

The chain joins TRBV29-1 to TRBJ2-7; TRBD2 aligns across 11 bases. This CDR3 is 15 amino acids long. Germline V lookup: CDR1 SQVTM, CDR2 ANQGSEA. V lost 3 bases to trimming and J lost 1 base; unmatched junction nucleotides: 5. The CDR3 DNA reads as TGCAGCGTTGAGGGACTAGCGGAGAAATCCTACGAGCAGTACTTC. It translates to CSVEGLAEKSYEQYF.

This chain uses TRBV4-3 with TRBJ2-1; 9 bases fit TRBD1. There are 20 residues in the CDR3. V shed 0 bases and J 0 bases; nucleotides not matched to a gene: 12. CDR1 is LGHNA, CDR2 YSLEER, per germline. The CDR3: CASSQDRDREAYSSYNEQFF. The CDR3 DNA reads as TGCGCCAGCAGCCAAGACCGGGACAGGGAGGCTTACAGCTCCTACAATGAGCAGTTCTTC.